This paragraph covers one TCR beta chain sequence. Its antigen remains unknown. Cells stained for CD3, CD4, CD8, CD45RA, CD27 and viability were sorted into four CD45RA/CD27 subsets. Two oligonucleotides, mixed equimolar, formed the beta constant-region primer covering TRBC1 and TRBC2. Ligated cDNA was amplified by four rounds of PCR with nested alpha and beta constant-region primers and SP2. Using its own MiXCR run on the UMI-ligation and nested PCR reads, TCRdb lists one record per CDR3 protein. The sample includes about 150,000 distinct CDR3 sequences, approximately 22% of them seen just once. This specimen comes from a study of naive and memory T cell subsets. Study-wide results and caveats: Clonotypes are single alpha or beta chains, not paired receptors. There was no ground truth to check naive and memory subset results. Over 90% of naive TCR sequences appeared only once after error correction, unlike memory subsets. Possibly reflecting memory cells re-expressing CD45RA, a few larger clonotypes occurred in naive repertoires, especially CD8.

Deletions cut 8 bases from V and 7 bases from J, with 14 bases between. Germline values: CDR1 DFQATT, CDR2 SNEGSKA (reference sequence). The CDR3 is 12 amino acids. The sequence was collected from a human donor in good health. V gene TRBV20-1 combines with J gene TRBJ2-2; D may be TRBD1 or TRBD2 (5 bases each). Input material: naive CD4+ T cells from blood. In DNA, the CDR3 is TGCAGTATGAGGGGCCCCCACGGGGAGCTGTTTTTT. Its translation is CSMRGPHGELFF.